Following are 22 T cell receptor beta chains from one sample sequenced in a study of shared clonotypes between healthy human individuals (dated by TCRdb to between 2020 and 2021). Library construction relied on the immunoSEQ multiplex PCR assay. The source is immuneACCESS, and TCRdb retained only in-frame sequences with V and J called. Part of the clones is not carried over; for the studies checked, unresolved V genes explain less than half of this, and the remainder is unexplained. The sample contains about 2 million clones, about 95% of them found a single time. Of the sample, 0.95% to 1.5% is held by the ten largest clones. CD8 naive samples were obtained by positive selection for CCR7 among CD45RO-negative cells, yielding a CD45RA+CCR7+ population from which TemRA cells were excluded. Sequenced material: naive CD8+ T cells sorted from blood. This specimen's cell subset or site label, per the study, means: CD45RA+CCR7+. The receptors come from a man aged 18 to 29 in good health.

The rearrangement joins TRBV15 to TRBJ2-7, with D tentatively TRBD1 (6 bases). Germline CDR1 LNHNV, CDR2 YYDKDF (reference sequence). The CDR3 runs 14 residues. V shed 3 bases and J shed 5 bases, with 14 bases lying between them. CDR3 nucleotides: TGTGCCACCAGCAGGGACAGTTATACCAACGAGCAGTACTTC. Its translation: CATSRDSYTNEQYF.

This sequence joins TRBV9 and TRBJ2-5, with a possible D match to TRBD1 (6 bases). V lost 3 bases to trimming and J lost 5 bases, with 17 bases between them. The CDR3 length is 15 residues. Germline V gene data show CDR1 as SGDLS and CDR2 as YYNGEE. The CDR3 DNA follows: TGTGCCAGCAGCGGCCAGGGGCTAGCTAGGGAGACCCAGTACTTC. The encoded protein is CASSGQGLARETQYF.

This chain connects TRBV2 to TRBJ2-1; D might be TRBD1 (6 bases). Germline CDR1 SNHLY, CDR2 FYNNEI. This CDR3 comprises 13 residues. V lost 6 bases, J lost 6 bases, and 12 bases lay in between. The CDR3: CASSPDSGNEQFF. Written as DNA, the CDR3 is TGTGCCAGCAGCCCGGACAGCGGCAATGAGCAGTTCTTC.

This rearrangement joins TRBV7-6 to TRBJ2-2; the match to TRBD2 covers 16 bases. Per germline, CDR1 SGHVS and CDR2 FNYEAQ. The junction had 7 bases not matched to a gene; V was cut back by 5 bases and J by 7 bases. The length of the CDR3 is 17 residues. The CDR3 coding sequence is TGTGCCAGCAGCGGGGGACTAGCGGGAGGGCCGGACGGGGAGCTGTTTTTT. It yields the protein CASSGGLAGGPDGELFF.

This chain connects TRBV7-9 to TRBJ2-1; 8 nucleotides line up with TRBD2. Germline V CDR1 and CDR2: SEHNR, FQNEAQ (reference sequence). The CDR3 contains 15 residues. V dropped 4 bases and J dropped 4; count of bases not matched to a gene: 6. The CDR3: CASSSLAGFYNEQFF. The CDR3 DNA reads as TGTGCCAGCAGCTCCTTAGCGGGATTTTACAATGAGCAGTTCTTC. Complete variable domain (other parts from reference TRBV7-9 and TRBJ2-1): DTGVSQNPRHKITKRGQNVTFRCDPISEHNRLYWYRQTLGQGPEFLTYFQNEAQLEKSRLLSDRFSAERPKGSFSTLEIQRTEQGDSAMYLCASSSLAGFYNEQFFGPGTRLTVL.

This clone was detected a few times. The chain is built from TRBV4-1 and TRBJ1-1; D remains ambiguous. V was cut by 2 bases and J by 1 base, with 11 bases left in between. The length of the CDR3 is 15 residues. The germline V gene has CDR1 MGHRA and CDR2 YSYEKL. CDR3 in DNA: TGCGCCAGCAGCCAAACTTCCAAGGGGAACACTGAAGCTTTCTTT. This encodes CASSQTSKGNTEAFF.

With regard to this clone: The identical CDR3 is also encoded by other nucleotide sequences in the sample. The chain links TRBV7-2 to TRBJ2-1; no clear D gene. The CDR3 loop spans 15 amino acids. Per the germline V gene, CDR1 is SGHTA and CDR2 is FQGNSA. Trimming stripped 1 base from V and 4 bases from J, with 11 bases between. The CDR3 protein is CASSLELPPYNEQFF. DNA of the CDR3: TGTGCCAGCAGCTTAGAACTTCCCCCATACAATGAGCAGTTCTTC.

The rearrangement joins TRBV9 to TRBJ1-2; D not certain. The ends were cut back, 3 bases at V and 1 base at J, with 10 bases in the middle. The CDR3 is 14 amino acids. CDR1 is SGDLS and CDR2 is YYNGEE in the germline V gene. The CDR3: CASSDGNLNYGYTF. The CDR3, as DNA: TGTGCCAGCAGCGACGGAAACCTTAACTATGGCTACACCTTC.

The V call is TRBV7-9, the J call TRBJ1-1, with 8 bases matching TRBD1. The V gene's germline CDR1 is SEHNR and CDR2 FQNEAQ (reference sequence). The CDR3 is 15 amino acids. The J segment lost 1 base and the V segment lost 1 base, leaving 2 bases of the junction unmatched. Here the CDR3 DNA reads TGTGCCAGCAGCTTAGAGGGACAGGAGAACACTGAAGCTTTCTTT. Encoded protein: CASSLEGQENTEAFF. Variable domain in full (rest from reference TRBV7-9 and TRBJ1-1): DTGVSQNPRHKITKRGQNVTFRCDPISEHNRLYWYRQTLGQGPEFLTYFQNEAQLEKSRLLSDRFSAERPKGSFSTLEIQRTEQGDSAMYLCASSLEGQENTEAFFGQGTRLTVV.

CDR3 bases: TGTGCCAGCAGAACCGGGACGGCCTATAATTCACCCCTCCACTTT. Its translation is CASRTGTAYNSPLHF. The rearrangement joins TRBV27 to TRBJ1-6; D is perhaps TRBD1 (5 bases). This CDR3 contains 15 residues. Trimming pared 6 bases from V and 2 bases from J, leaving 11 bases between. Germline CDR1 reads MNHEY; CDR2 reads SMNVEV (reference sequence).

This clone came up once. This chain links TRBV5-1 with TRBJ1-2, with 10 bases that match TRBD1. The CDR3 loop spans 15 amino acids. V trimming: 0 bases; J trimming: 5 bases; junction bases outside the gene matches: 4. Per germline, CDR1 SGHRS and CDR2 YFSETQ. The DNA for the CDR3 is TGCGCCAGCAGCTTGGCCGGGACAGGGGAGTATGGCTACACCTTC. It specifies CASSLAGTGEYGYTF.

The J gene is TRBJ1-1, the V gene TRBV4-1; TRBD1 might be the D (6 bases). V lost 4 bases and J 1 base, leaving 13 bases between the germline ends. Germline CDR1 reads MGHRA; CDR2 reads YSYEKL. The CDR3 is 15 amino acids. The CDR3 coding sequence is TGCGCCAGCAGCCGGAAAGGACAGCCGAACACTGAAGCTTTCTTT. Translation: CASSRKGQPNTEAFF.

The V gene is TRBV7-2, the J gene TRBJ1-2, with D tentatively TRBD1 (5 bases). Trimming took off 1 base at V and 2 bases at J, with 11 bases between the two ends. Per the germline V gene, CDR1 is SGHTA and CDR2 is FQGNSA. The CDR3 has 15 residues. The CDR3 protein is CASSLEVGHNYGYTF. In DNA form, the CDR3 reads TGTGCCAGCAGCTTAGAAGTCGGACACAACTATGGCTACACCTTC.

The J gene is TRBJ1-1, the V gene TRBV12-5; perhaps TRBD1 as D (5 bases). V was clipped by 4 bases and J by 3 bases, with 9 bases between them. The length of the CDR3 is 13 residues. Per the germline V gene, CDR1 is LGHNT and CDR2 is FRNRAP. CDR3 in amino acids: CASGSGAYTEAFF. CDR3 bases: TGTGCTAGTGGTTCCGGGGCCTACACTGAAGCTTTCTTT.

The CDR3 nucleotides are TGTGCCAGCAGTTTAGCTTCGTCGGTTAACACTGAAGCTTTCTTT. The encoded protein is CASSLASSVNTEAFF. The chain uses TRBV28 and TRBJ1-1; D remains unclear. The V end was cut by 2 bases, the J end by 2 bases, with 12 bases between. Germline assignment: CDR1 MDHEN and CDR2 SYDVKM. The CDR3 runs to 15 residues.

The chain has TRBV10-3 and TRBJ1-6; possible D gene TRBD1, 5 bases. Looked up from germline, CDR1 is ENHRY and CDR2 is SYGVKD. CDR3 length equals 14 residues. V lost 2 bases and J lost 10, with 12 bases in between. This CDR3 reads CAISEPGMESPLHF. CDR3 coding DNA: TGTGCCATCAGTGAGCCAGGGATGGAATCACCCCTCCACTTT.

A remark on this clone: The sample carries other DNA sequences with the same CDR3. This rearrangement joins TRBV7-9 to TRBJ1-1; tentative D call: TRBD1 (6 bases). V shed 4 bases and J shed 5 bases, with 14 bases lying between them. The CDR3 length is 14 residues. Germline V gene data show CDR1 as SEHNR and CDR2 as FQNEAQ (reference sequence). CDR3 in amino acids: CASSWTAAGTEAFF. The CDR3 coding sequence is TGTGCCAGCAGCTGGACAGCGGCGGGGACTGAAGCTTTCTTT.

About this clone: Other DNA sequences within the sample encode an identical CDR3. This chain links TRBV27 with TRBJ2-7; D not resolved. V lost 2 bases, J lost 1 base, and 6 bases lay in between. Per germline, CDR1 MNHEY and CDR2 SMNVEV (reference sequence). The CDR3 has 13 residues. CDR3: CASSLGPSYEQYF. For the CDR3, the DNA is TGTGCCAGCAGTTTAGGGCCATCCTACGAGCAGTACTTC.

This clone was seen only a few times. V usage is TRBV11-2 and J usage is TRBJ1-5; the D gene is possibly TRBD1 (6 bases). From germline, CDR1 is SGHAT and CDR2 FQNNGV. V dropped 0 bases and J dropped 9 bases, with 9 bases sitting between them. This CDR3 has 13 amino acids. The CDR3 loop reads CASSLDGGWPQHF. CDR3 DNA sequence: TGTGCCAGCAGCTTAGATGGGGGCTGGCCCCAGCATTTT.

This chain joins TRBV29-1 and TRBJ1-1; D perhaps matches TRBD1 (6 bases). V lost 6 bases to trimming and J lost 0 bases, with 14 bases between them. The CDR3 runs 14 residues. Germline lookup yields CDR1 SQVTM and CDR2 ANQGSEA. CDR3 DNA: TGCAGCGTCCTTGGGGGGGCAATGAACACTGAAGCTTTCTTT. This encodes CSVLGGAMNTEAFF. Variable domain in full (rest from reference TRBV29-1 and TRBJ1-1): SAVISQKPSRDICQRGTSLTIQCQVDSQVTMMFWYRQQPGQSLTLIATANQGSEATYESGFVIDKFPISRPNLTFSTLTVSNMSPEDSSIYLCSVLGGAMNTEAFFGQGTRLTVV.

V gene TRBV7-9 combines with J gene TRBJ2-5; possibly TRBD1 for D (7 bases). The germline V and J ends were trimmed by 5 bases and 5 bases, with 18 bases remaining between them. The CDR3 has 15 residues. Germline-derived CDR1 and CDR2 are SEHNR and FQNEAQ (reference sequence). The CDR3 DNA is TGTGCCAGCAGCCATTTTACCGCGGGACAGGAGACCCAGTACTTC. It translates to CASSHFTAGQETQYF.

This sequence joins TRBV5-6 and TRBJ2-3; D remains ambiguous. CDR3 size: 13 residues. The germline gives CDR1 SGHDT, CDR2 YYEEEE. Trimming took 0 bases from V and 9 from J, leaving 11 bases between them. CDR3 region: CASSLGVSVTQYF. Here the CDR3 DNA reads TGTGCCAGCAGCTTGGGAGTAAGCGTGACGCAGTATTTT.